The 14 T cell receptor beta chains below all came from one sample that was sequenced in a study of early T cells in non-severe SARS-CoV-2 infection. TCRdb reprocessed the 5' RACE reads via MiXCR and lists one record per CDR3 protein. The top ten hold 5% to 8% of the sample, which has some 71,000 distinct CDR3 sequences, 12% seen once. The source material was whole blood. These receptors originate from an adult who was a healthcare worker with PCR-confirmed SARS-CoV-2 infection or an uninfected control (not recorded which).

This clonotype was seen at least ten times. This sequence joins TRBV5-1 and TRBJ1-5, with 10 bases that match TRBD1. This CDR3 contains 14 residues. Germline lookup yields CDR1 SGHRS and CDR2 YFSETQ. V lost 4 bases, J lost 5 bases, and 3 bases stayed unmatched. The CDR3 DNA sequence: TGCGCCAGCAGCCAAGGACAGGGGGATCAGCCCCAGCATTTT. Protein sequence: CASSQGQGDQPQHF. The full variable domain, with the rest looked up from reference TRBV5-1 and TRBJ1-5, is KAGVTQTPRYLIKTRGQQVTLSCSPISGHRSVSWYQQTPGQGLQFLFEYFSETQRNKGNFPGRFSGRQFSNSRSEMNVSTLELGDSALYLCASSQGQGDQPQHFGDGTRLSIL.

The V call is TRBV10-3, the J call TRBJ2-1; tentative D call: TRBD1 (6 bases). Germline V lookup: CDR1 ENHRY, CDR2 SYGVKD. V was cut by 3 bases and J by 0 bases, with 6 bases left in between. This CDR3 contains 14 residues. As DNA, the CDR3 is TGTGCCATCAGTGACAGGGGCTCCTACAATGAGCAGTTCTTC. This encodes CAISDRGSYNEQFF.

In this sample, this clonotype turned up many times. The chain joins TRBV7-8 to TRBJ2-1, with D possibly matching TRBD2 (5 bases). CDR3 size: 12 residues. V was clipped by 1 base and J by 12 bases, with 10 bases between them. Germline CDR1 reads SGHVS; CDR2 reads FQNEAQ. The CDR3 spells CASSLVGRGQFF. In nucleotides, the CDR3 is TGTGCCAGCAGCTTAGTAGGACGGGGGCAGTTCTTC.

In DNA form, the CDR3 reads TGTGCCAGCAGACCGCAGGGGATCAATCAGCCCCAGCATTTT. Protein sequence: CASRPQGINQPQHF. The chain uses TRBV6-5 and TRBJ1-5; D is perhaps TRBD1 (6 bases). There are 14 residues in the CDR3. The V and J ends lost 6 bases and 3 bases respectively, with 12 bases between them. CDR1 is MNHEY and CDR2 is SVGAGI in the germline V gene.

This chain joins TRBV18 and TRBJ1-1; 9 bases are shared with TRBD1. Germline V CDR1 and CDR2: KGHSH, LQKENI. The CDR3 length is 16 residues. The V segment lost 5 bases and the J segment 5 bases; nucleotides outside the gene matches: 12. This CDR3 is CASSRDYRGQGTEAFF. In DNA form, the CDR3 reads TGTGCCAGCTCAAGAGATTACAGGGGGCAGGGAACTGAAGCTTTCTTT.

The chain recombines TRBV29-1 with TRBJ2-1; D is uncertain. V was pared by 7 bases and J by 7 bases, with 20 bases between. The CDR3 covers 14 residues. Per germline, CDR1 SQVTM and CDR2 ANQGSEA. The CDR3 nucleotides read TGCAGCGCCGGGCTAAAGGTTGTATTGAATGAGCAGTTCTTC. This codes for CSAGLKVVLNEQFF.

This clonotype has at least ten counts. V is TRBV3-1 and J is TRBJ1-1; D is undetermined. CDR3 length: 15 residues. CDR1 LGHDT and CDR2 YNNKEL come from the germline V gene (reference sequence). Trimming shortened V by 3 bases and J by 3 bases, and 14 bases separated the two germline ends. The CDR3 protein is CASSQGWAPDTEAFF. The CDR3 DNA reads as TGTGCCAGCAGCCAGGGGTGGGCCCCCGACACTGAAGCTTTCTTT.

This clonotype was seen many times. The chain links TRBV5-7 to TRBJ2-2; weak D call: TRBD1 (6 bases). TRBV5-7 is flagged as an ORF with uncertain function. Trimming stripped 4 bases from V and 2 bases from J, with 15 bases between. The CDR3 has 16 residues. CDR3 amino acids: CASSLTGTTNTGELFF. CDR3 bases: TGTGCCAGCAGCCTAACCGGGACAACTAACACCGGGGAGCTGTTTTTT.

This clonotype was observed many times. V gene TRBV28 combines with J gene TRBJ2-7; D possibly uses TRBD1 or TRBD2 (6 bases each). This CDR3 spans 16 amino acids. Looked up from germline, CDR1 is MDHEN and CDR2 is SYDVKM. Trimming removed 6 bases at V and 5 bases at J, with 23 bases between. This chain's CDR3 is CASRPFSRGRGHEQYF. Here the CDR3 DNA reads TGTGCCAGCAGGCCTTTTAGTCGGGGGCGCGGCCACGAGCAGTACTTC.

This clonotype was recorded many times. The chain couples TRBV7-2 to TRBJ2-3; D gene ambiguous. V was trimmed by 5 bases and J by 0 bases, leaving 12 bases between them. Germline assignment: CDR1 SGHTA and CDR2 FQGNSA. The CDR3 contains 15 residues. In DNA form, the CDR3 reads TGTGCCAGCAGCACTTGGGCCGCGAGCACAGATACGCAGTATTTT. Its translation: CASSTWAASTDTQYF.

This clonotype was seen at least ten times. V and J are TRBV12-3 or TRBV12-4 and TRBJ2-7, with D possibly TRBD2 on 5 matching bases. The CDR3 runs 14 residues. Trimming stripped 3 bases from V and 3 bases from J, with 12 bases between. This CDR3 is CASSFGLGVYEQYF. CDR3 nucleotide sequence: TGTGCCAGCAGTTTCGGGTTGGGAGTCTACGAGCAGTACTTC.

The J gene is TRBJ2-3, the V gene TRBV4-2; D remains unclear. This CDR3 has 17 amino acids. V was trimmed by 4 bases and J by 0 bases, leaving 17 bases between them. CDR1 LGHNA and CDR2 YNFKEQ come from the germline V gene. This CDR3 is CASSPHNALTSTDTQYF. The CDR3 DNA follows: TGTGCCAGCAGCCCCCATAATGCGTTAACTAGCACAGATACGCAGTATTTT.

This clonotype was counted at least ten times. For the CDR3, the DNA is TGTGCCAGCAGCGTAGCCCAAATGTTCTCCGGATCTGAAGCTTTCTTT. It translates to CASSVAQMFSGSEAFF. This chain links TRBV9 with TRBJ1-1; D gene ambiguous. Trimming pared 0 bases from V and 6 bases from J, leaving 18 bases between. Per germline, CDR1 SGDLS and CDR2 YYNGEE. This CDR3 has 16 residues.

The chain's CDR3 is CASSLVGTAQTQYF. The CDR3 DNA sequence: TGTGCCAGCAGCTTAGTTGGGACAGCCCAGACCCAGTACTTC. The chain has TRBV7-8 and TRBJ2-5, with 7 bases fitting TRBD1. Germline V lookup: CDR1 SGHVS, CDR2 FQNEAQ. The CDR3 is made up of 14 amino acids. The J segment lost 6 bases and the V segment lost 1 base, leaving 5 bases of the junction unmatched.